This note documents a single T cell receptor beta chain sequence. Measured with immunoSEQ multiplex PCR; TCRdb has only the in-frame clones, and not every one. The sample has approximately 160,000 clones, about 88% seen once; the top ten hold about 6.5%. These data originate in a study of blood T cell repertoires in COVID-19. CDR3 length: 17 amino acids. V dropped 5 bases and J dropped 2 bases, with 19 bases sitting between them. Germline loops: CDR1 LNHDA, CDR2 SQIVND (reference sequence). Participants were aged about 18 to 100 years, lived in over 20 US areas, and enrolled virtually. The study assigned cohorts using participant-reported clinical history. Donors in Cohort 3 who had recovered were those with two negative PCRs, healthcare professional clearance, or resolution of their symptoms.

The clonotype was recovered from a woman between 45 and 60 years old who had recovered from COVID-19. Sequenced sample: PBMCs or T cells enriched from blood (not recorded which). This chain uses TRBV19 with TRBJ2-1, with D possibly being TRBD2 (6 bases). In DNA form, the CDR3 reads TGTGCCAGTAGTCTCGGTAGCGGCAGGTTTACCTACAATGAGCAGTTCTTC. Translating gives CASSLGSGRFTYNEQFF.